This entry features one T cell receptor (beta chain) sequence. This clonotype showed up just a few times. There is no known antigen for this receptor. No base qualities exist here, and no much larger clone lies one base off it. The germline V gene encodes CDR1 SEHNR and CDR2 FQNEAQ (reference sequence). Deletion took 7 bases off V and 5 bases off J, with a span of 21 bases between the germline ends. From the cysteine through the phenylalanine, the CDR3 covers 15 amino acids. The CDR3 DNA has 45 bases and is translated from base 1. TCR beta repertoires were profiled from peripheral blood of over 10 young patients with multiple sclerosis to demonstrate the VDJtools post-analysis software. The patients with multiple sclerosis were children and adolescents between 6 and 15 years of age. This sample was taken from a study of post-analysis software for immune sequencing data (dated by TCRdb to between 2014 and 2017). Looking at the study overall: The recorded disease courses included relapsing-remitting, secondary progressive and progressive-relapsing multiple sclerosis, and some patients had no subtype annotation. Patient repertoires were compared against 10 to 12 previously published healthy control repertoires from donors aged roughly 6 to 26 years. A subset of samples was prepared in parallel using single-end sample barcoding, then pooled and co-amplified after Illumina adapter ligation. What the study reported, not specific to this receptor: Multiple sclerosis patients had significantly lower normalized Chao1 diversity than controls, a result that suggests substantial peripheral T-cell clonal expansion. The control group was slightly older than the multiple sclerosis patient group. Patients showed significantly higher frequencies than controls for a handful of TRBV segments, among them TRBV5-6, TRBV5-1 and TRBV20-1. Direct clustering with F measure showed strong co-clustering of samples prepared in the same batch, prompting a batch-effect correction.

Receptor libraries were prepared by PCR. Sequenced on an Illumina HiSeq 2500. To reduce PCR and sequencing biases, unique molecular identifiers were built into the TCR beta cDNA libraries. Every 1 to 10 million input T cells yielded around 500,000 cDNA molecules, meaning each molecule approximated one T cell. The patient libraries were prepared and sequenced using the same protocol as the earlier healthy control dataset. Samples belonging to the same batch were prepared together, multiplexed and sequenced on a shared HiSeq lane. The source study handled its data this way. Raw barcoded reads were processed with MIGEC, and single-read molecular identifier groups were discarded before consensus assembly and CDR3 extraction. Clonotype tables were post-analysed with VDJtools, normalizing diversity by down-sampling all datasets to the smallest sample size. Repertoire overlap clustering matched CDR3 amino acid but not nucleotide sequences to correct batch-related cross-sample contamination. Through fastp at Q25 and MiXCR, TCRdb rebuilt clones from the public reads, retaining in-frame beta chains. Entries that share a CDR3 protein sequence are merged under the most common genes and DNA. None of the V and J calls come from the authors' own analysis; TCRdb made them. The sample data list fewer than 850,000 distinct CDR3 sequences, and 46% of these were observed just once. The ten largest clones capture roughly 5% of the sample.

Recombination linked TRBV7-9 to TRBJ2-7; the D gene is perhaps TRBD2, from 7 matching bases. This clonotype was obtained from a girl between 10 and 17 years old with multiple sclerosis. Sequenced sample: blood. Read as DNA, the sequence is TGTGCCAGCACCAATAGGGGGGAGGGGAACCACGAGCAGTACTTC. Translation gives CASTNRGEGNHEQYF.